This record looks at one T cell receptor (beta chain) sequence and its context. The target antigen is unknown. The data stem from a study of regulatory T cells in long-lasting Graves disease. Across the whole study: Those Graves' patients who were newly diagnosed had been on antithyroid drugs under 3 months. Study-wide results and caveats: Since the sample size was small, accuracy may have been reduced.

The time point was: newly diagnosed GD, antithyroid drugs for less than 3 months. PBMC RNA served as the TCR library source. For TCR beta, libraries came from iRepertoire HTBI primers and Arm-PCR of CDR3 regions. TCRdb analysed the multiplex PCR reads with MiXCR anew, one entry per CDR3 protein. The table lists some 410,000 distinct CDR3 sequences, about 16% of them singletons, with 9.5% to 12% in the top ten. These data were also reused for a study on T cells in Graves' hyperthyroidism and ophthalmopathy. That report notes: First-round RT-PCR targeting the TCR CDR3 was performed with the HTBI primer set. Onset of ophthalmopathy came a median roughly 6 months after the model predicted it.

This receptor was identified in a woman aged 25 to 45 with Graves disease. The sequenced sample was peripheral blood mononuclear cells (PBMCs), obtained at new diagnosis, from a patient treated with antithyroid drugs.

CDR3 sequence reads: CASSLGVGQGAFGYTF. The CDR3 nucleotides are TGTGCCAGCAGCTTAGGGGTCGGACAGGGGGCGTTTGGCTACACCTTC. The chain is built from TRBV13 and TRBJ1-2; TRBD1 agrees at 11 bases. The germline CDR1 and CDR2 sequences are PRHDT and FYEKMQ (reference sequence). The V gene end was trimmed by 0 bases and the J gene end by 7 bases; junction bases not matched to a gene: 7. The CDR3 is 16 amino acids. Filled out from reference TRBV13 and TRBJ1-2, the complete variable domain reads AAGVIQSPRHLIKEKRETATLKCYPIPRHDTVYWYQQGPGQDPQFLISFYEKMQSDKGSIPDRFSAQQFSDYHSELNMSSLELGDSALYFCASSLGVGQGAFGYTFGSGTRLTVV.